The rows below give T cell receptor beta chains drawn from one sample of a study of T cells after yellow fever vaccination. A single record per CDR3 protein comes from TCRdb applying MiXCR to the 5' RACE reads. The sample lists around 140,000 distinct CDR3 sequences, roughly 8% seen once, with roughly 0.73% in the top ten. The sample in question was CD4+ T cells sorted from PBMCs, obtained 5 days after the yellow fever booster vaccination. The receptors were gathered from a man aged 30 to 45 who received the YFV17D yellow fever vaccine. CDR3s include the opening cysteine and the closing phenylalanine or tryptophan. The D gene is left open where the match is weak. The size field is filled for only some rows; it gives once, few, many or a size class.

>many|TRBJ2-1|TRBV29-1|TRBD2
CSADPGTSGHNEQFF
TGCAGTGCCGACCCCGGGACTAGCGGGCACAATGAGCAGTTCTTC
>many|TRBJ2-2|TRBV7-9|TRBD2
CASSPPGLAGHTGELFF
TGTGCCAGCAGCCCCCCCGGACTAGCGGGACACACCGGGGAGCTGTTTTTT
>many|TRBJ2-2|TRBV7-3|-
CASSLSLGKNTGELFF
TGTGCCAGCAGCTTAAGCCTAGGGAAAAACACCGGGGAGCTGTTTTTT
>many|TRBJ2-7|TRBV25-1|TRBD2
CASRTSRSYEQYF
TGTGCCAGCAGGACTAGCCGCTCCTACGAGCAGTACTTC
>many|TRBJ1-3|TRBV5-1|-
CASPLGTYFGNTIYF
TGCGCCAGCCCCTTGGGGACCTACTTTGGAAACACCATATATTTT
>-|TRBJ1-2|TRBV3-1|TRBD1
CASSQAGGGYGYTF
TGTGCCAGCAGCCAGGCAGGGGGCGGCTATGGCTACACCTTC
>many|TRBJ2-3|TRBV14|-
CASSHYRDTQYF
TGTGCCAGCAGCCACTACCGGGATACGCAGTATTTT
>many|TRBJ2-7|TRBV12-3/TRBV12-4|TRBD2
CASSFSSGSDQQYF
TGTGCCAGCAGTTTTTCTAGCGGGAGTGATCAGCAGTACTTC
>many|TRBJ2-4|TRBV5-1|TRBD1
CASSPTGGENIQYF
TGCGCCAGCAGCCCTACAGGGGGTGAAAACATTCAGTACTTC
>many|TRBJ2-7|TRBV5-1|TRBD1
CASSLTTGGPYEQYF
TGCGCCAGCAGCCTGACGACAGGGGGACCCTACGAGCAGTACTTC
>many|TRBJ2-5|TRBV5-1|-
CASSLDREETQYF
TGCGCCAGCAGCTTGGACAGGGAAGAGACCCAGTACTTC
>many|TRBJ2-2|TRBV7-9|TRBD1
CASSFRDRRGELFF
TGTGCCAGCAGCTTCCGGGACAGGCGCGGGGAGCTGTTTTTT
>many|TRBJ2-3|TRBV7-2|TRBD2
CASSPTTSGRGGDTQYF
TGTGCCAGCAGCCCTACGACTAGCGGGAGAGGAGGGGATACGCAGTATTTT
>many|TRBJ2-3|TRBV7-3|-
CASSPRGTDTQYF
TGTGCCAGCAGCCCACGTGGCACAGATACGCAGTATTTT
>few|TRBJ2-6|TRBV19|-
CASRLTGALGANVLTF
TGTGCCAGTAGGCTAACCGGGGCCCTAGGGGCCAACGTCCTGACTTTC
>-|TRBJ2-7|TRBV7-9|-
CASSSGGLSSYEQYF
TGTGCCAGCAGCTCCGGAGGGCTTAGCTCCTACGAGCAGTACTTC
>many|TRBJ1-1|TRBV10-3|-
CAISSGYEAFF
TGTGCCATCAGTTCAGGTTATGAAGCTTTCTTT
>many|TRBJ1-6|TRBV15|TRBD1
CATSSPKTGSSYNSPLHF
TGTGCCACCAGCAGTCCAAAGACAGGGAGCTCCTATAATTCACCCCTCCACTTT
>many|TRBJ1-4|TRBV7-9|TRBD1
CASSFGTGTEKLFF
TGTGCCAGCAGCTTCGGGACAGGGACTGAAAAACTGTTTTTT
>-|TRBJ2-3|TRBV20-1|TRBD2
CSASGLAGVTDTQYF
TGCAGTGCTTCAGGACTAGCGGGAGTCACAGATACGCAGTATTTT